This TCR beta chain was observed in a study of T cell repertoires in cytomegalovirus infection. This CDR3 comprises 15 residues. The ends were cut back, 4 bases at V and 6 bases at J, with 20 bases in the middle. Germline lookup yields CDR1 SGHNT and CDR2 YYREEE (reference sequence). Note on this clonotype: Just one base apart from a much larger clone, this may be a read error.

TCRdb reprocessed the reads via MiXCR and lists one record per CDR3 protein. Of 200,000 to 250,000 distinct CDR3 sequences listed, approximately 24% are singletons. Sequencing input: CD8+ T cells from PBMCs. The chain combines TRBV5-4 with TRBJ2-7; no clear D gene. The clonotype was recovered from a human donor in good health (CMV status not recorded). Some clones in this sample may be carry-over from other donors' samples. The CDR3 is CASSAALSAFIEQYF. CDR3 DNA: TGTGCCAGCAGCGCAGCGCTCTCCGCGTTTATCGAGCAGTACTTC.